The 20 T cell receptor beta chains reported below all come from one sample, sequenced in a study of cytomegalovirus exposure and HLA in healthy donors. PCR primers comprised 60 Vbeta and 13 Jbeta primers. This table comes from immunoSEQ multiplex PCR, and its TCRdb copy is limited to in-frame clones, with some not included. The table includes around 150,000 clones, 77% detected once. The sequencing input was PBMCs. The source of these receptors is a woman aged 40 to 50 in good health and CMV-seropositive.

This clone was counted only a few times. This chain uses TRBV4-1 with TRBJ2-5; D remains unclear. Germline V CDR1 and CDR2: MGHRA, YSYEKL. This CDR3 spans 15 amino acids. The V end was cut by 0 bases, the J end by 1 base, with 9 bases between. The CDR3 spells CASSQEETSQETQYF. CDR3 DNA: TGCGCCAGCAGCCAAGAAGAGACAAGCCAAGAGACCCAGTACTTC.

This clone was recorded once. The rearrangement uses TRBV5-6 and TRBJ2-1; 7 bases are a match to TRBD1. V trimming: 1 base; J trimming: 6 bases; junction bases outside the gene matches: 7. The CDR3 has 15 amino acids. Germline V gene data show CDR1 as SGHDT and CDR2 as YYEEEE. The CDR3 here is CASSLTSGQVNEQFF. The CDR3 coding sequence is TGTGCCAGCAGCTTGACCTCTGGACAGGTCAATGAGCAGTTCTTC.

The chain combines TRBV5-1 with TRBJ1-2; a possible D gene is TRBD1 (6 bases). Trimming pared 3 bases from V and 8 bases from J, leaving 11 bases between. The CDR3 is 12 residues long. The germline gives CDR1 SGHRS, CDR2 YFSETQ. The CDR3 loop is CASSSQGSGYTF. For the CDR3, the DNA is TGCGCCAGCAGCTCACAGGGTTCGGGCTACACCTTC.

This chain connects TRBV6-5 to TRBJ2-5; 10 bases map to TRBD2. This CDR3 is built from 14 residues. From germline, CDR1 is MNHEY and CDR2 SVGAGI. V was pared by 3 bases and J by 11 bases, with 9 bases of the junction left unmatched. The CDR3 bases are TGTGCCAGCAGTTATGGACTAGCGGAGGGGGAGCAGTACTTC. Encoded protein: CASSYGLAEGEQYF.

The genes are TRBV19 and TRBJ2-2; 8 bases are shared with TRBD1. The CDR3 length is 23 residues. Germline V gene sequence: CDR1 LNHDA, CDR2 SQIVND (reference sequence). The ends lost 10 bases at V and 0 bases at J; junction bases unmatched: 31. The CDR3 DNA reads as TGTGCCATCCCGGGACAGGACTATTATGCAGAGCACCCTAAGGCGGCGAACACCGGGGAGCTGTTTTTT. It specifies CAIPGQDYYAEHPKAANTGELFF.

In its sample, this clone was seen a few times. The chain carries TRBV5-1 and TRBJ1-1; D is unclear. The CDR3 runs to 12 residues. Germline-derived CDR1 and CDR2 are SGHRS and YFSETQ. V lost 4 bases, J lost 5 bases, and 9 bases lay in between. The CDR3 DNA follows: TGCGCCAGCAGCCATTCGGGAACTGAAGCTTTCTTT. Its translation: CASSHSGTEAFF. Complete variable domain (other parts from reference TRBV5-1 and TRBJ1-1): KAGVTQTPRYLIKTRGQQVTLSCSPISGHRSVSWYQQTPGQGLQFLFEYFSETQRNKGNFPGRFSGRQFSNSRSEMNVSTLELGDSALYLCASSHSGTEAFFGQGTRLTVV.

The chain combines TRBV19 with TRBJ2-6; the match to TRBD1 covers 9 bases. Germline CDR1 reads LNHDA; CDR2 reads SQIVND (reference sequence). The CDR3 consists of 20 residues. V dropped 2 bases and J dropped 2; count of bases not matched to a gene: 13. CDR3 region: CASSINIRDRDLPGANVLTF. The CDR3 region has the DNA TGTGCCAGTAGTATAAACATCCGGGACAGGGATCTCCCTGGGGCCAACGTCCTGACTTTC.

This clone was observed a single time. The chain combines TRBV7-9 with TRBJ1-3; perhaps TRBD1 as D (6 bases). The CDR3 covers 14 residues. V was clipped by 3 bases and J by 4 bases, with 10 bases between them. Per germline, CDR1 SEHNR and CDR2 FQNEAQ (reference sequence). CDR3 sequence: CASSLAGEGNTIYF. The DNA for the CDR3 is TGTGCCAGCAGCTTGGCAGGGGAAGGAAACACCATATATTTT.

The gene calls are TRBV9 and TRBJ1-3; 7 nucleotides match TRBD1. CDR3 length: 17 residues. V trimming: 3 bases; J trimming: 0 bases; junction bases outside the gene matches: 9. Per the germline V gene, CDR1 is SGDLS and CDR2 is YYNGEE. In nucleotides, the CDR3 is TGTGCCAGCAGCGCGGAACAGGGGTCCTACTCTGGAAACACCATATATTTT. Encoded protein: CASSAEQGSYSGNTIYF.

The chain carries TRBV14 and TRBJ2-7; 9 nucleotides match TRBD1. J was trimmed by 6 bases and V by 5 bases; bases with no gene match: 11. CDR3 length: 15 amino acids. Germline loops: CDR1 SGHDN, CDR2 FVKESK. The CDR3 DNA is TGTGCCAGCAGCGAATACCGGGACAGGGCGATCGAGCAGTACTTC. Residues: CASSEYRDRAIEQYF.

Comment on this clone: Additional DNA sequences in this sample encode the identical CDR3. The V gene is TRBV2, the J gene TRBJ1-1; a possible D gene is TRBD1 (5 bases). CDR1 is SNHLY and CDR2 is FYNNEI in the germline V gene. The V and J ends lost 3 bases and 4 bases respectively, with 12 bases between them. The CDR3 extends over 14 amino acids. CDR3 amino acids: CASSDQGGFTEAFF. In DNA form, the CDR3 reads TGTGCCAGCAGTGATCAGGGAGGCTTCACTGAAGCTTTCTTT.

CDR3: CASSLGSGRNTGELFF. DNA for the CDR3: TGCGCCAGCAGCTTGGGTAGCGGGAGGAACACCGGGGAGCTGTTTTTT. The chain uses TRBV5-1 and TRBJ2-2; 9 positions agree with TRBD2. Germline V gene lookup returns CDR1 SGHRS and CDR2 YFSETQ. V lost 0 bases and J lost 1; bases outside the gene matches: 1. The CDR3 extends over 16 amino acids.

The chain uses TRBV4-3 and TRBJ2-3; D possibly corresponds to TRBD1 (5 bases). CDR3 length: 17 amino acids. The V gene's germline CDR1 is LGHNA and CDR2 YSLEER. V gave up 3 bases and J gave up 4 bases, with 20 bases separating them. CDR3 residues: CASSHQEVRTLPDTQYF. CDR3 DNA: TGCGCCAGCAGCCACCAGGAAGTCCGGACATTACCAGATACGCAGTATTTT.

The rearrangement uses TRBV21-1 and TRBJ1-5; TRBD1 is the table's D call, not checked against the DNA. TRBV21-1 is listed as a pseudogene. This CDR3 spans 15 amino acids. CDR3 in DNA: TGTGCCAGCGTTTCAGGGGGCTCTAGCAATCAGCCCCAGCATTTT. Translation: CASVSGGSSNQPQHF.

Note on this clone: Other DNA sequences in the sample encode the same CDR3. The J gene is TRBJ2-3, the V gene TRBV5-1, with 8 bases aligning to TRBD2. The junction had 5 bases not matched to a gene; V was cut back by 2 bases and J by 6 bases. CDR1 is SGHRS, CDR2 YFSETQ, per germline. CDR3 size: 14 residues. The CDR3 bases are TGCGCCAGCAGCTTAGGGACTAGTGGTGATACGCAGTATTTT. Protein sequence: CASSLGTSGDTQYF.

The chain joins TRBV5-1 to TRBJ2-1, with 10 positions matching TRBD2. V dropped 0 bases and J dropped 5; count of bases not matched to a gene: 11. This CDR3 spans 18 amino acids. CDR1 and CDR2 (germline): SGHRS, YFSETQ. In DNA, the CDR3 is TGCGCCAGCAGCTTGGGATCTAGCGGGGGCCTAAGGAACAATGAGCAGTTCTTC. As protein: CASSLGSSGGLRNNEQFF.

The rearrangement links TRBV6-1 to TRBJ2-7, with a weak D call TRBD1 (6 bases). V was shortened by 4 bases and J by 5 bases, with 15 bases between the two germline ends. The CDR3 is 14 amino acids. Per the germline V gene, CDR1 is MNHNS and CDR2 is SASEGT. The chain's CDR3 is CASSGGQFFHEQYF. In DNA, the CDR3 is TGTGCCAGCAGTGGCGGACAGTTTTTCCACGAGCAGTACTTC.

The CDR3, as DNA: TGCGCCAGCAGTCAATCGAGCTCCTACAATGAGCAGTTCTTC. Amino acids: CASSQSSSYNEQFF. The V and J genes are TRBV23-1 and TRBJ2-1; D remains unclear. TRBV23-1 is known as an ORF, though its function is uncertain. The ends were cut back, 0 bases at V and 0 bases at J, with 3 bases in the middle. The CDR3 has 14 residues.

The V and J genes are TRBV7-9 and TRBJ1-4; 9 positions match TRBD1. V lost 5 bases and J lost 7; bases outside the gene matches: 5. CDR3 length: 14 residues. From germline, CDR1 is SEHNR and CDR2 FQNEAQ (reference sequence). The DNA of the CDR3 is TGTGCCAGCAGCCAGGACAGGGGAAGTGAAAAACTGTTTTTT. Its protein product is CASSQDRGSEKLFF.

Here the CDR3 reads CASNLAGTNTGELFF. The CDR3 DNA sequence: TGCGCCAGCAACCTTGCGGGCACGAACACCGGGGAGCTGTTTTTT. The chain couples TRBV23-1 to TRBJ2-2; D might be TRBD2 (5 bases). TRBV23-1 is flagged as an ORF with uncertain function. V lost 7 bases, J lost 0 bases, and 12 bases lay in between. The CDR3 sequence is 15 residues long.